The rows below give T cell receptor beta chains drawn from one sample of a study of cytomegalovirus exposure and HLA in healthy donors. TCRdb's table, derived via immunoSEQ multiplex PCR, lists solely in-frame clones and lacks some. This table holds fewer than 250,000 clones, 80% to 85% found once. The sequencing input was PBMCs. These receptors were collected from a woman in her thirties or forties in good health and CMV-seronegative. Both conserved end residues are part of each CDR3. The D gene is left open where the match is weak. Where a row states a size, it is once, few, many or the class of an expanded clone; other rows omit it.

V	D	J	size	CDR3	DNA
TRBV6-1	.	TRBJ1-2	.	CATAQGGHYGYTF	TGTGCCACTGCACAGGGAGGGCACTATGGCTACACCTTC
TRBV7-3	TRBD1	TRBJ2-3	.	CASSLLGQGVEYF	TGTGCCAGCAGCTTACTAGGACAGGGAGTCGAGTATTTT
TRBV7-9	.	TRBJ1-1	.	CASSLALAGTEAFF	TGTGCCAGCAGCTTAGCGCTGGCAGGGACTGAAGCTTTCTTT
TRBV6-1	TRBD1	TRBJ1-1	.	CASRATGGRTEAFF	TGTGCCAGCAGGGCGACAGGGGGCAGAACTGAAGCTTTCTTT
TRBV2	.	TRBJ1-6	.	CASSVGEDSPLHF	TGTGCCAGCAGTGTGGGGGAGGATTCACCCCTCCACTTT
TRBV19	.	TRBJ1-5	.	CASSFGGNQPQHF	TGTGCCAGTAGTTTCGGGGGTAATCAGCCCCAGCATTTT
TRBV6-5	TRBD1	TRBJ1-4	few	CASSYSRTGGGEKLFF	TGTGCCAGCAGTTACTCTCGGACAGGGGGCGGCGAAAAACTGTTTTTT
TRBV30	.	TRBJ1-3	.	CAWSFQGISGNTIYF	TGTGCCTGGAGTTTCCAGGGGATCTCTGGAAACACCATATATTTT
TRBV7-3	TRBD2	TRBJ2-3	once	CASSLRVAGADTQYF	TGTGCCAGCAGCTTAAGGGTAGCGGGAGCAGATACGCAGTATTTT
TRBV20-1	TRBD1	TRBJ1-4	.	CSAQGGQKLFF	TGCAGTGCCCAGGGGGGCCAAAAACTGTTTTTT
TRBV15	.	TRBJ2-1	.	CATSSRTTNNEQFF	TGTGCCACCAGCTCAAGGACTACTAACAATGAGCAGTTCTTC
TRBV25-1	TRBD1	TRBJ2-2	.	CASTGQGGTGELFF	TGTGCCAGCACCGGACAGGGCGGGACCGGGGAGCTGTTTTTT
TRBV4-1	.	TRBJ1-1	.	CASSREQWNTEAFF	TGCGCCAGCAGTCGAGAACAGTGGAACACTGAAGCTTTCTTT
TRBV11-3	.	TRBJ2-2	.	CASSVYGAGTGELFF	TGTGCCAGCAGCGTTTATGGGGCCGGGACCGGGGAGCTGTTTTTT
TRBV19	.	TRBJ1-4	.	CASRPAGVHEKLFF	TGTGCCAGTAGACCTGCGGGAGTCCATGAAAAACTGTTTTTT
TRBV9	.	TRBJ2-3	few	CASSVAGRPGDTQYF	TGTGCCAGCAGCGTAGCGGGAAGACCGGGAGATACGCAGTATTTT
TRBV6-5	.	TRBJ2-5	.	CASSYSYGGQETQYF	TGTGCCAGCAGTTACTCGTACGGCGGACAAGAGACCCAGTACTTC
TRBV14	TRBD1	TRBJ2-5	once	CASSQGSRGMYQETQYF	TGTGCCAGCAGCCAAGGTAGCAGGGGGATGTACCAAGAGACCCAGTACTTC
TRBV5-5	.	TRBJ2-6	.	CASSPQAGSWANVLTF	TGTGCCAGCAGCCCCCAGGCGGGGTCCTGGGCCAACGTCCTGACTTTC
TRBV28	TRBD2	TRBJ2-1	.	CATQRPGGSYNEQFF	TGTGCCACCCAGAGGCCGGGAGGCTCCTACAATGAGCAGTTCTTC
TRBV6-5	.	TRBJ1-2	.	CASSYSRKGGNYGYTF	TGTGCCAGCAGTTACTCGCGGAAGGGAGGGAACTATGGCTACACCTTC
TRBV30	TRBD1	TRBJ2-3	.	CAWSVGTGDTDTQYF	TGTGCCTGGAGTGTCGGGACAGGGGATACAGATACGCAGTATTTT
TRBV11-3	TRBD1	TRBJ1-4	once	CASSSTRQGPNEKLFF	TGTGCCAGCAGCTCGACCCGACAGGGCCCTAATGAAAAACTGTTTTTT
TRBV7-9	.	TRBJ1-2	.	CASSLDGQGINYGYTF	TGTGCCAGCAGCTTAGACGGGCAGGGGATTAACTATGGCTACACCTTC
TRBV7-9	.	TRBJ2-3	.	CASSLRNGGDTQYF	TGTGCCAGCAGCTTAAGGAACGGCGGGGATACGCAGTATTTT
TRBV7-8	TRBD2	TRBJ2-5	once	CASSFLPLAGGKETQYF	TGTGCCAGCAGCTTCTTGCCACTAGCGGGAGGAAAAGAGACCCAGTACTTC
TRBV10-3	TRBD2	TRBJ2-1	.	CAIRPWLADDNEQFF	TGTGCCATCAGACCTTGGCTAGCGGACGACAATGAGCAGTTCTTC
TRBV11-3	TRBD2	TRBJ2-1	.	CASSPLTSGKGEQFF	TGTGCCAGCAGCCCCCTGACTAGCGGGAAAGGTGAGCAGTTCTTC
TRBV19	.	TRBJ1-1	.	CASSKGELNTEAFF	TGTGCCAGTAGTAAAGGAGAACTGAACACTGAAGCTTTCTTT
TRBV30	.	TRBJ2-7	.	CATGYSYEQYF	TGTGCCACAGGGTACTCCTACGAGCAGTACTTC
TRBV27	.	TRBJ1-4	.	CASGYRNEKLFF	TGTGCCAGCGGTTACAGAAATGAAAAACTGTTTTTT
TRBV7-9	TRBD2	TRBJ2-2	.	CASSRTSGPNTGELFF	TGTGCCAGCAGCCGGACTAGCGGCCCGAACACCGGGGAGCTGTTTTTT
TRBV7-2	.	TRBJ2-1	few	CASSTQRREMDEQFF	TGTGCCAGCAGCACCCAACGCCGGGAGATGGATGAGCAGTTCTTC
TRBV6-1	TRBD2	TRBJ2-3	.	CASSEPGGADTQYF	TGTGCCAGCAGTGAACCCGGGGGGGCAGATACGCAGTATTTT
TRBV11-3	.	TRBJ1-2	.	CASSRRFPPPNYGYTF	TGTGCCAGCAGCCGGAGGTTCCCGCCTCCCAACTATGGCTACACCTTC
TRBV7-9	TRBD2	TRBJ2-1	few	CASRLAGAENEQFF	TGTGCCAGCAGATTAGCGGGAGCGGAGAATGAGCAGTTCTTC
TRBV7-9	.	TRBJ1-2	.	CSSRRSGQLYGYTF	TGTTCCAGCAGACGTAGCGGGCAGTTGTATGGCTACACCTTC
TRBV4-3	.	TRBJ1-1	.	CASSQDRGAEAFF	TGCGCCAGCAGCCAAGACAGGGGCGCTGAAGCTTTCTTT
TRBV5-1	TRBD1	TRBJ1-6	.	CASSRYADRVNSPLHF	TGCGCCAGCAGCCGTTATGCTGACAGGGTGAATTCACCCCTCCACTTT
TRBV19	TRBD1	TRBJ1-5	.	CATFDGTDNQPQHF	TGTGCCACCTTCGATGGGACAGACAATCAGCCCCAGCATTTT
TRBV27	.	TRBJ2-1	.	CASTLRGISYNEQFF	TGTGCCAGCACCCTCCGGGGAATCTCCTACAATGAGCAGTTCTTC
TRBV4-1	TRBD2	TRBJ2-5	few	CASSQRREGWGETQYF	TGCGCCAGCAGCCAAAGACGGGAGGGTTGGGGGGAGACCCAGTACTTC
TRBV5-1	TRBD2	TRBJ2-1	.	CASSSQTSGSNEQFF	TGCGCCAGCAGCTCCCAGACTAGCGGGAGTAACGAGCAGTTCTTC
TRBV14	.	TRBJ1-2	once	CASSQTSPRGYGYTF	TGTGCCAGCAGCCAAACCTCCCCCCGAGGGTATGGCTACACCTTC
TRBV6-4	.	TRBJ1-1	.	CASSASPGNTEAFF	TGTGCCAGCAGTGCCTCGCCCGGGAACACTGAAGCTTTCTTT
TRBV7-2	TRBD1	TRBJ2-7	few	CASSPRTGGDEQYF	TGTGCCAGCAGCCCACGGACAGGGGGGGACGAGCAGTACTTC
TRBV10-3	.	TRBJ1-2	few	CAISESDSLTNYGYTF	TGTGCCATCAGTGAGTCCGACAGTTTGACTAACTATGGCTACACCTTC